These 18 T cell receptor beta chains originate from one sample sequenced in a study of blood T cell repertoires in COVID-19. The method was immunoSEQ multiplex PCR; TCRdb's version includes in-frame clones alone and lacks a portion of them. The repertoire holds about 200,000 clones, with under 90% as singletons. The sample taken for sequencing was peripheral blood. Source of these receptors: a man aged 50-59 years with acute or convalescent COVID-19.

The J gene is TRBJ2-1, the V gene TRBV5-6, with 8 bases identical to TRBD2. This CDR3 spans 14 amino acids. The trim removed 1 base at V and 9 bases at J, leaving 6 bases unmatched. Germline CDR1 is SGHDT and CDR2 is YYEEEE. The CDR3: CASSLRGGRAEQFF. In DNA, the CDR3 is TGTGCCAGCAGCTTGCGGGGGGGCCGGGCTGAGCAGTTCTTC. Combining the CDR3 with reference TRBV5-6 and TRBJ2-1 gives the whole variable domain DAGVTQSPTHLIKTRGQQVTLRCSPKSGHDTVSWYQQALGQGPQFIFQYYEEEERQRGNFPDRFSGHQFPNYSSELNVNALLLGDSALYLCASSLRGGRAEQFFGPGTRLTVL.

This rearrangement joins TRBV2 to TRBJ1-3, with D perhaps matching TRBD1 (5 bases). Trimming pared 4 bases from V and 2 bases from J, leaving 12 bases between. This CDR3 has 15 amino acids. CDR1 SNHLY and CDR2 FYNNEI come from the germline V gene. The CDR3 DNA reads as TGTGCCAGCAGTGCTCAGGGTTTCGCTGGAAACACCATATATTTT. Its protein is CASSAQGFAGNTIYF.

The chain has TRBV3-1 (or the pseudogene TRBV3-2) and TRBJ1-3, with a tentative D call TRBD1 (6 bases). The CDR3 sequence is 14 residues long. From germline, CDR1 is LGHDT and CDR2 YNNKEL (reference sequence). V was trimmed by 4 bases and J by 4 bases, leaving 11 bases between them. The CDR3 protein is CASSRQAEGNTIYF. Written as DNA, the CDR3 is TGTGCCAGCAGCCGACAGGCGGAGGGAAACACCATATATTTT.

The CDR3 DNA reads as TGCAGCGTTGCCCCATGGGAGTTGGCGGATGGCTACACCTTC. This translates into CSVAPWELADGYTF. The rearrangement uses TRBV29-1 and TRBJ1-2; D not certain. V shed 4 bases and J shed 6 bases, with 18 bases lying between them. Looked up from germline, CDR1 is SQVTM and CDR2 is ANQGSEA. The CDR3 sequence is 14 residues long.

In its sample, this clone was seen a few times. The chain is built from TRBV7-6 and TRBJ2-7; TRBD1 is a possible D gene (6 bases). The CDR3 has 13 residues. Germline V CDR1 and CDR2: SGHVS, FNYEAQ. V was clipped by 5 bases and J by 4 bases, with 12 bases between them. The CDR3 DNA follows: TGTGCCAGCAGCCCCACCCAGGGGTACGAGCAGTACTTC. Its translation: CASSPTQGYEQYF. Based on the CDR3 plus reference TRBV7-6 and TRBJ2-7, the full variable domain is GAGVSQSPRYKVTKRGQDVALRCDPISGHVSLYWYRQALGQGPEFLTYFNYEAQQDKSGLPNDRFSAERPEGSISTLTIQRTEQRDSAMYRCASSPTQGYEQYFGPGTRLTVT.

The count of this clone is one. This chain uses TRBV20-1 with TRBJ2-1; D possibly corresponds to TRBD2 (6 bases). With 6 bases removed from V and 4 bases from J, the gap between germline ends came to 16 bases. Germline lookup yields CDR1 DFQATT and CDR2 SNEGSKA (reference sequence). This CDR3 has 14 residues. CDR3 residues: CSASGLRLYNEQFF. Here the CDR3 DNA reads TGCAGTGCCAGTGGACTACGCCTTTACAATGAGCAGTTCTTC.

Worth noting for this clone: Different DNA sequences within this sample yield the same CDR3. V usage is TRBV5-1 and J usage is TRBJ1-2; D is unresolved. V lost 4 bases and J lost 5, with 12 bases in between. This CDR3 is 13 amino acids long. Germline V gives CDR1 SGHRS, CDR2 YFSETQ. In DNA form, the CDR3 reads TGCGCCAGCAGCCCGGACGGGGATTATGGCTACACCTTC. Translating it yields CASSPDGDYGYTF.

This clone was seen once. The chain's CDR3 is CASSPGQNNEQFF. CDR3 DNA sequence: TGCGCCAGCAGTCCCGGACAGAACAATGAGCAGTTCTTC. The J gene is TRBJ2-1, the V gene TRBV23-1, with D maybe TRBD1 (6 bases). TRBV23-1 is filed as an ORF, its function uncertain. This CDR3 has 13 residues. The V end was cut by 4 bases, the J end by 5 bases, with 9 bases between.

V is TRBV7-9 and J is TRBJ2-1; D might be TRBD2 (7 bases). Trimming removed 5 bases at V and 10 bases at J, with 21 bases between. This CDR3 region has 15 residues. In germline, CDR1 is SEHNR, CDR2 FQNEAQ (reference sequence). CDR3 residues: CASSPRNSGGGEQFF. The CDR3 bases are TGTGCCAGCAGCCCGAGAAATAGTGGCGGGGGCGAGCAGTTCTTC.

This rearrangement joins TRBV6-5 to TRBJ2-3, with TRBD1 matching over 7 bases. In germline, CDR1 is MNHEY, CDR2 SVGAGI. The ends lost 6 bases at V and 9 bases at J; junction bases unmatched: 12. The CDR3 covers 14 residues. CDR3 loop: CASRSHGQGVTQYF. The DNA of the CDR3 is TGTGCCAGCAGATCCCACGGGCAGGGGGTAACGCAGTATTTT.

The J gene is TRBJ2-7, the V gene TRBV5-1; D unclear. The CDR3 loop spans 14 amino acids. Germline V gene data show CDR1 as SGHRS and CDR2 as YFSETQ. The V end was cut by 2 bases, the J end by 2 bases, with 11 bases between. CDR3 amino acids: CASSFAGSPYEQYF. The CDR3 DNA reads as TGCGCCAGCAGCTTCGCCGGGTCCCCCTACGAGCAGTACTTC. Based on the CDR3 plus reference TRBV5-1 and TRBJ2-7, the full variable domain is KAGVTQTPRYLIKTRGQQVTLSCSPISGHRSVSWYQQTPGQGLQFLFEYFSETQRNKGNFPGRFSGRQFSNSRSEMNVSTLELGDSALYLCASSFAGSPYEQYFGPGTRLTVT.

This sequence joins TRBV23-1 and TRBJ1-5, with TRBD1 matching 7 bases. TRBV23-1 is an ORF, and what it does is uncertain. The ends lost 7 bases at V and 1 base at J; junction bases unmatched: 13. The CDR3 covers 17 residues. CDR3 region: CASTSKQGKGSNQPQHF. The CDR3 nucleotides are TGCGCCAGCACGTCAAAACAGGGGAAAGGGAGCAATCAGCCCCAGCATTTT.

This sequence joins TRBV4-1 and TRBJ1-2, with 9 bases aligning to TRBD1. CDR3 length: 13 residues. Germline V lookup: CDR1 MGHRA, CDR2 YSYEKL. V was pared by 5 bases and J by 6 bases, with 4 bases of the junction left unmatched. The CDR3 here is CASSATGGNGYTF. The CDR3 nucleotides are TGCGCCAGCAGCGCCACAGGGGGCAATGGCTACACCTTC.

This clone appeared once. This chain uses TRBV6-5 with TRBJ1-2, with a weak D call TRBD1 (5 bases). Germline lookup yields CDR1 MNHEY and CDR2 SVGAGI. The CDR3 extends over 16 amino acids. The V end lost 0 bases, the J end lost 7 bases, and 18 bases lay between the germline ends. CDR3 residues: CASSYSGLSNVGGYTF. The CDR3 DNA is TGTGCCAGCAGTTACTCGGGACTTTCCAACGTGGGTGGCTACACCTTC.

The V and J genes are TRBV15 and TRBJ1-1, with D perhaps TRBD1 (5 bases). Deletions cut 1 base from V and 4 bases from J, with 10 bases between. This CDR3 contains 14 residues. Per germline, CDR1 LNHNV and CDR2 YYDKDF (reference sequence). CDR3 nucleotide sequence: TGTGCCACCAGCAGAGGGCAGGGAGGCACTGAAGCTTTCTTT. Translating gives CATSRGQGGTEAFF.

The chain joins TRBV9 to TRBJ2-7, with TRBD1 matching over 8 bases. The germline gives CDR1 SGDLS, CDR2 YYNGEE. The CDR3 consists of 15 residues. Trimming removed 0 bases from V and 4 bases from J; junction bases left unmatched: 6. The CDR3 DNA reads as TGTGCCAGCAGCGTAGTACCAGGGGGCTTTTACGAGCAGTACTTC. It encodes CASSVVPGGFYEQYF. The full variable domain, completed using reference TRBV9 and TRBJ2-7, is DSGVTQTPKHLITATGQRVTLRCSPRSGDLSVYWYQQSLDQGLQFLIQYYNGEERAKGNILERFSAQQFPDLHSELNLSSLELGDSALYFCASSVVPGGFYEQYFGPGTRLTVT.

This chain uses TRBV27 with TRBJ1-5; 7 nucleotides line up with TRBD1. The CDR3 totals 15 residues. Germline CDR1 is MNHEY and CDR2 is SMNVEV (reference sequence). Trimming removed 6 bases from V and 1 base from J; junction bases left unmatched: 6. The CDR3: CASSLDRLSNQPQHF. CDR3 coding DNA: TGTGCCAGCAGCCTGGACAGGCTAAGCAATCAGCCCCAGCATTTT.

The V and J genes are TRBV29-1 and TRBJ2-3; tentatively, D is TRBD1 (6 bases). There are 12 residues in the CDR3. The germline gives CDR1 SQVTM, CDR2 ANQGSEA. The ends were cut back, 8 bases at V and 3 bases at J, with 12 bases in the middle. CDR3 region: CSPTTGTDTQYF. The CDR3 nucleotides read TGCAGCCCTACTACAGGGACAGATACGCAGTATTTT.